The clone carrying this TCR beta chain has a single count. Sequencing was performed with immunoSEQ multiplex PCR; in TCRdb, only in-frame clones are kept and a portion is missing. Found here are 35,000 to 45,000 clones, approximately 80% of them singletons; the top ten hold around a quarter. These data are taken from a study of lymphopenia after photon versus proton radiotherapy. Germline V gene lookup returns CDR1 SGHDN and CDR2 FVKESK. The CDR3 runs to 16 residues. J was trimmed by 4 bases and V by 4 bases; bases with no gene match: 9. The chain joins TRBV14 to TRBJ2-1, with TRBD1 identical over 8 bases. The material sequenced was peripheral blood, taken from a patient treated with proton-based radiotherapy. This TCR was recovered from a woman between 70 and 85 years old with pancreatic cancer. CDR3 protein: CASSRTGPNEYNEQFF. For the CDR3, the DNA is TGTGCCAGCAGCCGGACAGGGCCAAACGAGTACAATGAGCAGTTCTTC.